These 24 T cell receptor beta chains were all obtained from the same sample, sequenced in a study of monozygotic twins with inflammatory bowel disease. TCRdb derives one entry per CDR3 protein from the 5' RACE reads, leaving out DNA. This repertoire includes approximately 200,000 distinct CDR3 sequences. Sequences were obtained from blood. The receptors derive from a human donor with ulcerative colitis or Crohn's disease, or a healthy co-twin of an affected twin (not recorded which).

The chain carries TRBV19 and TRBJ2-3; the D call of TRBD2 rests on TCRdb alone, since no DNA is present to check it. The CDR3 spans 19 residues. CDR1 LNHDA and CDR2 SQIVND come from the germline V gene (reference sequence). The CDR3 sequence: CASSIVGKVPPSFTDTQYF. The complete variable domain, with remaining parts taken from reference TRBV19 and TRBJ2-3, reads DGGITQSPKYLFRKEGQNVTLSCEQNLNHDAMYWYRQDPGQGLRLIYYSQIVNDFQKGDIAEGYSVSREKKESFPLTVTSAQKNPTAFYLCASSIVGKVPPSFTDTQYFGPGTRLTVL.

The V and J genes are TRBV20-1 and TRBJ1-4; the D gene TCRdb calls, TRBD1, cannot be checked with no DNA. CDR1 is DFQATT, CDR2 SNEGSKA, per germline (reference sequence). The length of the CDR3 is 15 residues. CDR3 amino acids: CSARKQGYLNEKLFF.

This chain links TRBV10-3 with TRBJ1-2. This CDR3 is 12 amino acids long. CDR1 and CDR2 (germline): ENHRY, SYGVKD. The CDR3 here is CAISETNYGYTF.

The V and J genes are TRBV9 and TRBJ1-1. Germline V lookup: CDR1 SGDLS, CDR2 YYNGEE. This CDR3 spans 13 amino acids. CDR3 amino acids: CASSVAESTEAFF.

The chain recombines TRBV12-3 or TRBV12-4 with TRBJ1-5. The CDR3 extends over 13 amino acids. The CDR3 sequence is CASTKNSNQPQHF.

The chain is built from TRBV6-1 and TRBJ2-2; TCRdb returns TRBD1, unconfirmable since there is no DNA. Germline V gene sequence: CDR1 MNHNS, CDR2 SASEGT. The CDR3 totals 15 residues. CDR3 protein: CASSLGQISVGELFF.

This CDR3 reads CASSEMTSKDTQYF. J is TRBJ2-3 and V is TRBV9. The CDR3 is 14 residues long. CDR1 is SGDLS and CDR2 is YYNGEE in the germline V gene.

V is TRBV7-2 and J is TRBJ1-2; TCRdb names TRBD1, which stays unverified in the absence of DNA. The CDR3 loop spans 15 amino acids. The germline V gene encodes CDR1 SGHTA and CDR2 FQGNSA. The CDR3 region is CASSRRDRAVEGYTF. Using reference TRBV7-2 and TRBJ1-2 for the parts outside the CDR3, the full variable domain is GAGVSQSPSNKVTEKGKDVELRCDPISGHTALYWYRQSLGQGLEFLIYFQGNSAPDKSGLPSDRFSAERTGGSVSTLTIQRTQQEDSAVYLCASSRRDRAVEGYTFGSGTRLTVV.

The rearrangement links TRBV27 to TRBJ1-1; TCRdb names TRBD1, which stays unverified in the absence of DNA. This CDR3 spans 14 amino acids. Per the germline V gene, CDR1 is MNHEY and CDR2 is SMNVEV (reference sequence). The CDR3 spells CASSLSRGLTEAFF.

The rearrangement uses TRBV29-1 and TRBJ1-1. The germline gives CDR1 SQVTM, CDR2 ANQGSEA. The CDR3 runs to 14 residues. CDR3 sequence reads: CSVANYRGNTEAFF.

CDR3 in amino acids: CASRPDGGNEQFF. The chain recombines TRBV7-9 with TRBJ2-1. CDR3 size: 13 residues. CDR1 and CDR2 from the germline V gene are SEHNR and FQNEAQ (reference sequence).

V usage is TRBV6-1 and J usage is TRBJ1-4. The germline V gene encodes CDR1 MNHNS and CDR2 SASEGT. This CDR3 has 18 residues. The CDR3 spells CASSDVPQGTRINEKLFF.

The rearrangement links TRBV4-2 to TRBJ2-7; the D gene TCRdb calls, TRBD2, cannot be checked with no DNA. The germline V gene has CDR1 LGHNA and CDR2 YNFKEQ. CDR3 size: 17 residues. CDR3 amino acids: CASSQDLEWRGNYEQYF.

V and J are TRBV7-9 and TRBJ2-5; TCRdb proposes TRBD1, but this gene call is untestable without DNA. The CDR3 contains 16 residues. Germline V gene lookup returns CDR1 SEHNR and CDR2 FQNEAQ (reference sequence). The CDR3 is CASSLGDRRGGETQYF.

The chain joins TRBV20-1 to TRBJ1-1. Germline V gene data show CDR1 as DFQATT and CDR2 as SNEGSKA (reference sequence). The CDR3 length is 13 residues. CDR3: CSARDRMNTEAFF.

The chain combines TRBV21-1 with TRBJ1-6; as DNA is missing, the TRBD1 call by TCRdb cannot be tested. TRBV21-1 is reported as a pseudogene. The CDR3 extends over 18 amino acids. CDR3 sequence: CASSKRGPGRLRNSPLHF.

V is TRBV20-1 and J is TRBJ2-7; TCRdb designates TRBD1, a call that cannot be tested without DNA. The germline gives CDR1 DFQATT, CDR2 SNEGSKA (reference sequence). The CDR3 totals 14 residues. CDR3 protein: CSATRDRARGEQYF.

The V and J genes are TRBV7-9 and TRBJ2-1; as DNA is missing, the TRBD1 call by TCRdb cannot be tested. Per germline, CDR1 SEHNR and CDR2 FQNEAQ (reference sequence). CDR3 length equals 17 residues. Here the CDR3 reads CASSLRAGNRVVNEQFF.

The chain carries TRBV20-1 and TRBJ2-3. CDR1 and CDR2 from the germline V gene are DFQATT and SNEGSKA (reference sequence). The CDR3 has 13 residues. The chain's CDR3 is CSARAISYDTQYF.

The rearrangement uses TRBV5-1 and TRBJ1-1; TCRdb gives TRBD1 as the D gene, but with no DNA this cannot be confirmed. The germline gives CDR1 SGHRS, CDR2 YFSETQ. The CDR3 extends over 16 amino acids. This chain's CDR3 is CASSVLQGARQSEAFF.

V is TRBV7-3 and J is TRBJ1-2; checking the TCRdb D call of TRBD1 is not possible without DNA. This CDR3 is 13 amino acids long. Germline assignment: CDR1 SGHTA and CDR2 FQGTGA. The CDR3 loop reads CASSLPGGDGYTF. The whole variable domain, filled in from reference TRBV7-3 and TRBJ1-2, reads GAGVSQTPSNKVTEKGKYVELRCDPISGHTALYWYRQSLGQGPEFLIYFQGTGAADDSGLPNDRFFAVRPEGSVSTLKIQRTERGDSAVYLCASSLPGGDGYTFGSGTRLTVV.

This chain joins TRBV20-1 and TRBJ2-7; TCRdb proposes TRBD2, but this gene call is untestable without DNA. The CDR3 totals 15 residues. Germline V gene sequence: CDR1 DFQATT, CDR2 SNEGSKA (reference sequence). This chain's CDR3 is CSARDASLSSYEQYF.

This chain connects TRBV5-1 to TRBJ2-1. CDR3 length equals 11 residues. Germline CDR1 reads SGHRS; CDR2 reads YFSETQ. The CDR3 sequence is CASSAQGEQFF.

The J gene is TRBJ2-5, the V gene TRBV6-2 or TRBV6-3. This CDR3 is 15 amino acids long. Germline-derived CDR1 and CDR2 are MNHEY and SVGEGT. The CDR3 loop is CASKGPTNTQETQYF.